This T cell receptor beta chain is drawn from a study of CD8+CD57+ T cells in acquired aplastic anemia. On the study more broadly: An average of 3.2 ug of DNA was obtained from sorted CD4+ and CD8+ cells.

CDR3 and TCR beta VDJ profiling relied on genomic DNA as the template. TCRdb re-called the reads with MiXCR, one entry per CDR3 protein. This repertoire shows 50,000 to 65,000 distinct CDR3 sequences, approximately 52% found once; its top ten account for under 20%. The authors sequenced patients whose flow cytometry had shown CD8+CD57+ cell expansion. Every one of the patients had aplastic anemia (severe, acquired). Study-wide points: Overlapping CD8+ CDR3 repertoires of patients and controls contained under 35 shared sequences. Levels of CD8+ Simpson's diversity were not significantly distinct in patients versus controls.

Turning to this clonotype: The antigen is unknown.

The sequence came from a human donor with aplastic anemia. The sample comprised sorted CD4+, CD8+, or CD8+CD57+ T cells (not recorded which) from PBMCs.

The CDR3, as DNA: TGCAAACATGCCGGGGGAAACGAGCAGTACTTC. It yields the protein CKHAGGNEQYF. The rearrangement links TRBV29-1 to TRBJ2-7; weak D call: TRBD2 (6 bases). The CDR3 runs 11 residues. Germline-derived CDR1 and CDR2 are SQVTM and ANQGSEA.